Listed below are T cell receptor beta chains from one sample, sequenced in a study of blood T cell repertoires in COVID-19. Profiling relied on immunoSEQ multiplex PCR, and the TCRdb table lists in-frame clones only, not all of them. The table lists roughly 290,000 clones, approximately 88% of them singletons. The sample comprised PBMCs or T cells enriched from blood (not recorded which). All receptors derive from a woman in her thirties or forties who had recovered from COVID-19. The CDR3 runs from the conserved cysteine through the conserved F or W. D genes are given only for firm matches. Clone size is shown for a subset of rows, as once, few, many or a class of expanded clone.

v_gene	j_gene	d_gene	abundance	CDR3aa	CDR3nt
TRBV7-6	TRBJ1-5	-	-	CASSLSSGRNQPQHF	TGTGCCAGCAGCTTAAGTTCCGGGAGGAATCAGCCCCAGCATTTT
TRBV27	TRBJ1-5	-	-	CASGPGVLGQPQHF	TGTGCCAGCGGTCCAGGGGTCTTGGGGCAGCCCCAGCATTTT
TRBV5-4	TRBJ2-7	TRBD1	once	CASSSRDRAYEQYF	TGTGCCAGCAGCTCACGGGACAGAGCCTACGAGCAGTACTTC
TRBV6-2/TRBV6-3	TRBJ2-7	TRBD2	-	CASSRLAGGLGYEQYF	TGTGCCAGCAGCCGACTAGCGGGAGGCCTCGGGTACGAGCAGTACTTC
TRBV5-6	TRBJ1-1	-	-	CASSLAGGGNTEAFF	TGTGCCAGCAGCTTGGCTGGGGGGGGGAACACTGAAGCTTTCTTT
TRBV7-9	TRBJ1-4	TRBD1	-	CASSSRQGGNEKLFF	TGTGCCAGCAGCTCTAGACAGGGGGGAAATGAAAAACTGTTTTTT
TRBV7-9	TRBJ2-5	-	few	CASSLAQQQETQYF	TGTGCCAGCAGCTTAGCGCAACAGCAAGAGACCCAGTACTTC
TRBV12-3/TRBV12-4	TRBJ1-1	TRBD1	once	CASRAGTASGAFF	TGTGCCAGCAGGGCCGGGACAGCCTCGGGAGCTTTCTTT
TRBV15	TRBJ1-1	-	-	CATRDRTEAFF	TGTGCCACCAGAGACAGAACTGAAGCTTTCTTT
TRBV27	TRBJ2-2	TRBD2	once	CASSSLGGIAGELFF	TGTGCCAGCAGTTCCCTGGGGGGGATTGCCGGGGAGCTGTTTTTT
TRBV19	TRBJ2-1	TRBD2	few	CASSPLGTSIYNEQFF	TGTGCCAGTAGTCCGCTAGGGACTAGCATTTACAATGAGCAGTTCTTC
TRBV2	TRBJ1-1	-	-	CASSERGNTEAFF	TGTGCCAGCAGTGAAAGGGGGAACACTGAAGCTTTCTTT
TRBV7-9	TRBJ1-1	-	-	CASSLLAGKNTEAFF	TGTGCCAGCAGCTTATTGGCAGGGAAGAACACTGAAGCTTTCTTT
TRBV3-1/TRBV3-2	TRBJ1-2	TRBD1	-	CASSQTQQGGGYTF	TGTGCCAGCAGCCAGACACAACAGGGGGGAGGCTACACCTTC
TRBV5-1	TRBJ1-1	TRBD1	-	CASSLFDRVADSFF	TGCGCCAGCAGCTTATTCGACAGGGTCGCCGATTCTTTCTTT
TRBV3-1/TRBV3-2	TRBJ2-1	TRBD2	-	CASSQAAGGAGNEQFF	TGTGCCAGCAGCCAAGCGGCCGGGGGGGCCGGCAATGAGCAGTTCTTC
TRBV7-3	TRBJ1-1	-	-	CASSLTVRGNTEAFF	TGTGCCAGCAGCTTAACTGTCAGAGGGAACACTGAAGCTTTCTTT
TRBV10-3	TRBJ2-7	-	-	CAIRETGSISYEQYF	TGTGCCATCAGAGAGACAGGATCCATCTCCTACGAGCAGTACTTC
TRBV5-5	TRBJ1-1	-	-	CASSRGNTEAFF	TGTGCCAGCAGCAGGGGTAACACTGAAGCTTTCTTT
TRBV11-2	TRBJ1-4	TRBD1	-	CASSPEPPQGAEKLFF	TGTGCCAGCAGCCCGGAACCGCCCCAGGGGGCTGAAAAACTGTTTTTT
TRBV27	TRBJ1-1	TRBD1	-	CASSLSVGRAGGGVAFF	TGTGCCAGCAGTTTATCGGTCGGGAGGGCAGGGGGTGGTGTAGCTTTCTTT
TRBV5-4	TRBJ1-2	-	-	CASSLGLRTDNYGYTF	TGTGCCAGCAGCTTGGGGCTAAGGACAGATAATTATGGCTACACCTTC
TRBV12-3/TRBV12-4	TRBJ1-5	-	once	CASSLGRKEPQHF	TGTGCCAGCAGCCTGGGCAGGAAGGAGCCCCAGCATTTT